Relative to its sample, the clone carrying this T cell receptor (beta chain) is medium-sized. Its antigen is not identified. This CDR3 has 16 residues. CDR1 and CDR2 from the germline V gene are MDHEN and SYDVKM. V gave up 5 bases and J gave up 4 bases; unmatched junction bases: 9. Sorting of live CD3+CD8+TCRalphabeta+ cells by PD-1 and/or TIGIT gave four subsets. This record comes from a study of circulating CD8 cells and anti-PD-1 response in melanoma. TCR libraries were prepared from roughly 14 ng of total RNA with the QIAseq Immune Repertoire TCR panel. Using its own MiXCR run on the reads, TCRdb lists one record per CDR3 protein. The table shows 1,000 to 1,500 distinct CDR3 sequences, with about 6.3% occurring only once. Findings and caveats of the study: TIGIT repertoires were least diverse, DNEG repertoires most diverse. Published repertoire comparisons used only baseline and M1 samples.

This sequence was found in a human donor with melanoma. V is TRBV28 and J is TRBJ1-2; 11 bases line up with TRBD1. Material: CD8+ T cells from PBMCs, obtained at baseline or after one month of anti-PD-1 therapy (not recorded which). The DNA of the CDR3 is TGTGCCAGCAGTCCGGGACAGGGGGACCCATTCTATGGCTACACCTTC. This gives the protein CASSPGQGDPFYGYTF.